This TCR beta chain originates from a study of CD8 T cells in Susac syndrome. Study overall: When their blood was taken, the Susac syndrome patients had either not yet had any therapy, were taking corticosteroids, or were taking intravenous immunoglobulin alone.

CDR3 length equals 13 residues. The germline V gene has CDR1 GTSNPN and CDR2 SVGIG (reference sequence). Trimming cost V 4 bases and J 3 bases; bases outside gene matches: 4. Reverse transcription of roughly 0.45 to 1 ug RNA was performed with random hexamers. The authors amplified TCR beta CDR3 across 54 Vbeta and 13 Jbeta using immunoSEQ multiplex PCR. Using its own MiXCR run on the immunoSEQ multiplex PCR reads, TCRdb lists one record per CDR3 protein. Here the sample spans 70,000 to 95,000 distinct CDR3 sequences, 85% to 95% being singletons. TCR beta from blood CD8+ and CD4+ T cells was sequenced. Findings and caveats of the study: Detection of Susac-specific public clones gave 15 to 20 in total CD8+ repertoires and several in CD8+ TEMRA repertoires.

As to this clonotype: As yet, its antigen is unknown.

This receptor was obtained from a human donor with Susac syndrome. The chain couples TRBV30 to TRBJ2-7; 9 bases are shared with TRBD1. Sequenced sample: CD8+ T cells from PBMCs. This chain's CDR3 is CAWIGDRDYEQYF. CDR3 DNA sequence: TGTGCCTGGATAGGGGACAGGGACTACGAGCAGTACTTC. Full variable domain (missing parts from reference TRBV30 and TRBJ2-7): SQTIHQWPATLVQPVGSPLSLECTVEGTSNPNLYWYRQAAGRGLQLLFYSVGIGQISSEVPQNLSASRPQDRQFILSSKKLLLSDSGFYLCAWIGDRDYEQYFGPGTRLTVT.